A selection of T cell receptor beta chains follows, all from one sample in a study of blood T cell repertoires in COVID-19. Sequencing used immunoSEQ multiplex PCR; TCRdb keeps in-frame clones, though not all of them. Of about 250,000 clones in the sample, about 91% were seen once. Material for sequencing was peripheral blood. These receptors were collected from a young woman with COVID-19, enrolled during active disease. Each CDR3 is given with its conserved first and last residue. The D gene is left open where the match is weak. Size is stated for part of the rows, as once, few or many counts, or as a class when the clone is expanded.

j_gene | d_gene | abundance | v_gene | CDR3aa | CDR3nt
TRBJ2-5 | NA | NA | TRBV3-1/TRBV3-2 | CASSQGPQEQETQYF | TGTGCCAGCAGCCAAGGACCGCAGGAACAAGAGACCCAGTACTTC
TRBJ1-2 | TRBD1 | NA | TRBV5-6 | CASRRTGEGGYTF | TGTGCCAGCAGACGGACAGGGGAAGGAGGCTACACCTTC
TRBJ1-1 | TRBD1 | NA | TRBV6-5 | CASRIGRGRSEAFF | TGTGCCAGCAGAATTGGCAGGGGGCGTTCTGAAGCTTTCTTT
TRBJ1-1 | TRBD1 | once | TRBV6-6 | CASSYSRTGSPEAFF | TGTGCCAGCAGTTACTCCCGGACAGGGTCCCCTGAAGCTTTCTTT
TRBJ1-2 | TRBD1 | NA | TRBV6-5 | CASSSAPGTGYYGYTF | TGTGCCAGCAGTTCAGCCCCCGGGACAGGGTACTATGGCTACACCTTC
TRBJ2-3 | TRBD2 | NA | TRBV10-3 | CAISGTSSGGFDTQYF | TGTGCCATCAGTGGCACCTCTAGCGGGGGCTTTGATACGCAGTATTTT
TRBJ2-2 | TRBD1 | NA | TRBV27 | CASSPHGTGQGNTGELFF | TGTGCCAGCAGTCCCCACGGTACGGGACAGGGGAACACCGGGGAGCTGTTTTTT
TRBJ2-1 | NA | NA | TRBV7-9 | CASSLGSGYNEQFF | TGTGCCAGCAGCTTGGGGAGCGGGTACAATGAGCAGTTCTTC
TRBJ2-7 | TRBD2 | NA | TRBV4-1 | CASSQGTGGVTYEQYF | TGCGCCAGCAGCCAAGGAACGGGGGGGGTCACCTACGAGCAGTACTTC
TRBJ2-5 | NA | NA | TRBV3-1/TRBV3-2 | CASSLSTGRAGPQQETQYF | TGTGCCAGCAGCCTTTCAACAGGGAGGGCTGGCCCCCAACAAGAGACCCAGTACTTC
TRBJ2-1 | NA | NA | TRBV18 | CASSPGIAGMSMNEQFF | TGTGCCAGCTCACCAGGTATCGCAGGAATGAGCATGAATGAGCAGTTCTTC
TRBJ2-1 | NA | NA | TRBV27 | CAILFQKAGDLGFDNEQFF | TGTGCCATACTTTTTCAGAAAGCAGGGGACCTGGGATTTGACAATGAGCAGTTCTTC
TRBJ2-1 | TRBD1 | NA | TRBV5-5 | CASSRDRDNEQFF | TGTGCCAGCAGCCGGGACAGGGACAATGAGCAGTTCTTC
TRBJ2-2 | TRBD1 | NA | TRBV7-9 | CASSQTGDLNTGELFF | TGTGCCAGCAGCCAGACAGGGGATCTGAACACCGGGGAGCTGTTTTTT
TRBJ2-1 | TRBD1 | NA | TRBV28 | CASPPRQGAYNEQFF | TGTGCCAGCCCCCCCAGACAGGGGGCCTACAATGAGCAGTTCTTC
TRBJ1-1 | NA | NA | TRBV29-1 | CSVEELSGATWAGMNTEAFF | TGCAGCGTTGAAGAACTGTCGGGTGCGACATGGGCAGGGATGAACACTGAAGCTTTCTTT
TRBJ2-2 | TRBD1 | NA | TRBV4-2 | CASSETGGTGELFF | TGTGCCAGCAGCGAAACAGGGGGCACCGGGGAGCTGTTTTTT
TRBJ2-3 | NA | NA | TRBV10-3 | CAISERGASTDTQYF | TGTGCCATCAGTGAAAGGGGTGCTAGCACAGATACGCAGTATTTT
TRBJ2-1 | TRBD2 | NA | TRBV4-3 | CASSQDPLGGLAYNEQFF | TGCGCCAGCAGCCAAGACCCCCTTGGGGGACTAGCTTACAATGAGCAGTTCTTC
TRBJ1-2 | TRBD1 | NA | TRBV24-1 | CATTGTGVGYTF | TGTGCCACCACCGGGACAGGGGTGGGCTACACCTTC
TRBJ2-7 | TRBD1 | NA | TRBV28 | CASSPGQGLIYEQYF | TGTGCCAGCAGCCCAGGACAGGGCCTAATCTACGAGCAGTACTTC
TRBJ2-5 | NA | once | TRBV3-1/TRBV3-2 | CASSQRRNRQETQYF | TGTGCCAGCAGCCAAAGAAGAAACAGGCAAGAGACCCAGTACTTC
TRBJ1-5 | NA | few | TRBV27 | CASSINRANQPQHF | TGTGCCAGCAGTATAAACAGGGCCAATCAGCCCCAGCATTTT
TRBJ1-4 | NA | once | TRBV3-1/TRBV3-2 | CASSQETVKLFF | TGTGCCAGCAGCCAAGAAACGGTAAAACTGTTTTTT
TRBJ2-1 | TRBD2 | NA | TRBV5-4 | CASSLRLAGVDEQFF | TGTGCCAGCAGCTTGAGACTAGCGGGAGTGGATGAGCAGTTCTTC
TRBJ1-5 | NA | NA | TRBV7-2 | CASSPGTLSNQPQHF | TGTGCCAGCAGCCCCGGGACATTAAGCAATCAGCCCCAGCATTTT
TRBJ1-4 | NA | NA | TRBV6-5 | CASSRDSEKLFF | TGTGCCAGCAGCCGTGACAGTGAAAAACTGTTTTTT
TRBJ1-5 | NA | NA | TRBV2 | CASSEVRANQPQHF | TGTGCCAGCAGTGAAGTCAGGGCTAATCAGCCCCAGCATTTT
TRBJ2-1 | NA | NA | TRBV9 | CASSGPGGSYNEQFF | TGTGCCAGCAGCGGACCTGGCGGCTCCTACAATGAGCAGTTCTTC
TRBJ2-7 | TRBD1 | NA | TRBV4-3 | CASSQDRGSYEQYF | TGCGCCAGCAGCCAGGACAGGGGGTCCTACGAGCAGTACTTC
TRBJ2-7 | TRBD1 | NA | TRBV9 | CASSAGGEQYF | TGTGCCAGCAGCGCAGGGGGCGAGCAGTACTTC
TRBJ2-5 | TRBD1 | NA | TRBV19 | CASSGKGQGSQETQYF | TGTGCCAGTAGTGGGAAGGGACAGGGATCCCAAGAGACCCAGTACTTC
TRBJ2-5 | NA | NA | TRBV18 | CASSRQTGHLQETQYF | TGTGCCAGCTCACGACAGACAGGACACCTCCAAGAGACCCAGTACTTC
TRBJ1-6 | NA | NA | TRBV21-1 | CASSPCPKLRQGTLHF | TGTGCCAGCAGCCCCTGCCCGAAACTCAGACAGGGCACCCTCCACTTT
TRBJ2-5 | TRBD1 | once | TRBV3-1/TRBV3-2 | CASSLDRVHETQYF | TGTGCCAGCAGCCTAGACAGGGTCCACGAGACCCAGTACTTC
TRBJ1-2 | TRBD1 | few | TRBV18 | CASSPEGQIRYGYTF | TGTGCCAGCTCACCGGAGGGACAGATACGGTATGGCTACACCTTC
TRBJ1-4 | NA | NA | TRBV3-1/TRBV3-2 | CASSQDAGTATNEKLFF | TGTGCCAGCAGCCAAGATGCGGGCACTGCAACTAATGAAAAACTGTTTTTT
TRBJ1-6 | NA | NA | TRBV5-1 | CASSLSTNDNSPLHF | TGCGCCAGCAGCCTTTCGACAAACGATAATTCACCCCTCCACTTT
TRBJ2-1 | NA | NA | TRBV4-1 | CASSQGGGEDEQFF | TGCGCCAGCAGCCAAGGCGGGGGCGAGGATGAGCAGTTCTTC
TRBJ2-3 | TRBD1 | NA | TRBV5-1 | CASSQSTGVSDTQYF | TGCGCCAGCAGCCAATCCACAGGGGTTTCAGATACGCAGTATTTT
TRBJ2-1 | TRBD1 | NA | TRBV24-1 | CATSGTGTGTNEQFF | TGTGCCACCAGTGGGACCGGGACAGGGACAAATGAGCAGTTCTTC
TRBJ2-2 | NA | NA | TRBV5-4 | CASSFITGPNTGELFF | TGTGCCAGCAGCTTTATCACAGGGCCGAACACCGGGGAGCTGTTTTTT
TRBJ2-2 | TRBD2 | NA | TRBV4-2 | CASSQAPGTSLAGELFF | TGTGCCAGCAGCCAGGCTCCCGGGACTAGCCTAGCCGGGGAGCTGTTTTTT
TRBJ1-2 | NA | NA | TRBV27 | CASSLFGYGYTF | TGTGCCAGCAGTTTATTCGGCTATGGCTACACCTTC
TRBJ2-7 | NA | NA | TRBV5-6 | CASSSGPIGEQYF | TGTGCCAGCAGCTCAGGCCCCATAGGCGAGCAGTACTTC
TRBJ1-1 | NA | NA | TRBV27 | CASSLTRNTEAFF | TGTGCCAGCAGTTTAACCAGGAACACTGAAGCTTTCTTT
TRBJ1-1 | TRBD1 | NA | TRBV11-3 | CASSFLGQDTEAFF | TGTGCCAGCAGCTTTCTCGGACAGGACACTGAAGCTTTCTTT
TRBJ2-1 | NA | NA | TRBV5-4 | CASSLGGVAGNEQFF | TGTGCCAGCAGCTTGGGGGGGGTAGCTGGGAATGAGCAGTTCTTC
TRBJ2-5 | TRBD1 | NA | TRBV13 | CASSLTTGGRGGLETQYF | TGTGCCAGCAGCTTAACGACAGGGGGCCGCGGAGGACTAGAGACCCAGTACTTC
TRBJ2-3 | TRBD2 | NA | TRBV5-4 | CASSPHTSGGAGASTDTQYF | TGTGCCAGCAGCCCTCATACTAGCGGGGGGGCCGGGGCGTCCACAGATACGCAGTATTTT
TRBJ1-2 | TRBD1 | NA | TRBV15 | CATSRDPSGGRTF | TGTGCCACCAGCAGAGACCCCTCAGGGGGAAGAACCTTC
TRBJ2-1 | TRBD2 | once | TRBV6-2/TRBV6-3 | CASSPPGLVSYNEQFF | TGTGCCAGCAGCCCGCCGGGACTAGTCTCCTACAATGAGCAGTTCTTC
TRBJ2-5 | TRBD1 | NA | TRBV4-3 | CASSMDRGYQETQYF | TGCGCCAGCAGTATGGACAGGGGGTACCAAGAGACCCAGTACTTC
TRBJ2-2 | NA | NA | TRBV9 | CASSALSRQGTGELFF | TGTGCCAGCAGCGCCCTATCTCGCCAGGGCACCGGGGAGCTGTTTTTT